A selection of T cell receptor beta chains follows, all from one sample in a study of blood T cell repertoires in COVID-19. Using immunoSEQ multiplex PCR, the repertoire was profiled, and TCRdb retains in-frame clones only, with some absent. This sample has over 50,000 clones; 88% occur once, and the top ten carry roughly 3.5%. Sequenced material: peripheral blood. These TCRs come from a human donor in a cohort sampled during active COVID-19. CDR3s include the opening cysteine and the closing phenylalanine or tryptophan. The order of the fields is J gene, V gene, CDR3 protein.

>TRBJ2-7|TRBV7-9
CASSFRAGVSYEQYF
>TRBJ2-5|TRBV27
CASSLWRSGRVSQETQYF
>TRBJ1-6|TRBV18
CASHGQGSSPLHF
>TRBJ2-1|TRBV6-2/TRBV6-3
CASSPTVNEQFF
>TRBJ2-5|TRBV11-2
CASSRSGETQYF
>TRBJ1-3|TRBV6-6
CASRRDNSGNTIYF
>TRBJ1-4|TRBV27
CASSAKTGRNEKLFF
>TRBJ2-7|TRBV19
CASSPQGDGYEQYF
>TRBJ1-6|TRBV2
CASIFTENSPLHF
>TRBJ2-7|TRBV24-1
CATRFWGVWGSYEQYF
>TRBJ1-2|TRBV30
CAWRDPQGAPYGYTF
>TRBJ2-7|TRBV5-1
CASSLSSSGRALGYEQYF
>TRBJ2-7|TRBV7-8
CASSLGGSRYEQYF
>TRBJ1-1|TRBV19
CASSSQRGTEAFF
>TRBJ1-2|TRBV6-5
CASSYGTGGPYGYTF
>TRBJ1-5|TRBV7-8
CASSFDRVGQPQHF
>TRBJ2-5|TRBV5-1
CASSLGRLQETQYF
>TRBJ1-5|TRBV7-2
CASSLDKTGTQPQHF
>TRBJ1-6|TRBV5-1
CASSLAGFDNSPLHF
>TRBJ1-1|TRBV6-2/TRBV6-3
CASSYSRNRGTEAFF
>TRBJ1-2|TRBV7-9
CASSLDHRVSSGYTF
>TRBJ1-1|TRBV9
CASSSDRVAGTEAFF
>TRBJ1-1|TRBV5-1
CASSAGQANTEAFF
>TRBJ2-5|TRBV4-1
CASSQDGGLIQETQYF
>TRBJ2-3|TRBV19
CASSITGRGDTQYF
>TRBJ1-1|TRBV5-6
CASSRDRRNTEAFF
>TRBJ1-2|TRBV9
CASSVEGQGAYGYTF